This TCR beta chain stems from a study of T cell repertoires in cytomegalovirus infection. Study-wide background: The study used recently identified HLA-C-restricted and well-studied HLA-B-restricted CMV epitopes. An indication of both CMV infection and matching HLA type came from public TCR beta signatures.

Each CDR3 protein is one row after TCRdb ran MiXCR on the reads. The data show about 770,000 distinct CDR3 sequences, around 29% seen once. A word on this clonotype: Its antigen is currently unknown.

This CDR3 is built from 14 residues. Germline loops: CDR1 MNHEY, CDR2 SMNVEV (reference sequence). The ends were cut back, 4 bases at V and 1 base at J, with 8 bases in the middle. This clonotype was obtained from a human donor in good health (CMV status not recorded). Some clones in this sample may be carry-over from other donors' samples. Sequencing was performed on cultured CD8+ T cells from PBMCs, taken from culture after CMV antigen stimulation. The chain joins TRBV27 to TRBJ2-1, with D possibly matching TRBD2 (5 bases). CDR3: CASSYGNSYNEQFF. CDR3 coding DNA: TGTGCCAGCAGTTACGGGAATTCCTACAATGAGCAGTTCTTC.